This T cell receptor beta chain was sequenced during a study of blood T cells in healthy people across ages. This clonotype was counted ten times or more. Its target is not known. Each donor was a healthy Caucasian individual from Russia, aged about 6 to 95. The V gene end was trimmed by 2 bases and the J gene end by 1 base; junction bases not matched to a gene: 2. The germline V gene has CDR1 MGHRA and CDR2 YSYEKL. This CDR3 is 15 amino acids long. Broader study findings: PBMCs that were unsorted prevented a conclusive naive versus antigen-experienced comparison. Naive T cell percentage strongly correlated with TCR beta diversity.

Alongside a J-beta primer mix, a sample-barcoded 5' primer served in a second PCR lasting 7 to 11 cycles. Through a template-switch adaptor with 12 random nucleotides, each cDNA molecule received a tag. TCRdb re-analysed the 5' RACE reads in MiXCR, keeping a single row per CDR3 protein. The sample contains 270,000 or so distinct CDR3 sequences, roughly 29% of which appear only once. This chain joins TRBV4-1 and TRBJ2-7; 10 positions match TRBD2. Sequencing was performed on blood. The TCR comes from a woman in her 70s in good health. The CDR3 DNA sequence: TGCGCCAGCAGCCAACCAGCGGGAGGGTCCTACGAGCAGTACTTC. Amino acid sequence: CASSQPAGGSYEQYF.